Each of the 14 T cell receptor beta chains below was sequenced from the same sample in a study of identical twins (dated by TCRdb to about 2016). The method was 5' RACE. Sequencing took place on an Illumina HiSeq 2000. TCRdb reanalyzed the raw reads on its own, using fastp at Q25 for trimming and MiXCR for clone calling, and kept in-frame beta chains. CDR3 protein sequences are deduplicated, and each keeps its most common genes and DNA. The sample table contains hundreds of thousands of distinct CDR3 sequences; only one count was recorded for 18% of them. The ten largest clones capture about 12% of the sample. These sequences were also reported in another study, on T cells expressing NK-cell markers.

Sequencing was done on a sample of PBMCs. These TCRs come from a woman aged 18-29 years in good health.

This chain joins TRBV9 and TRBJ2-1, with 13 bases that match TRBD2. V was pared by 3 bases and J by 0 bases, with 0 bases of the junction left unmatched. The CDR3 loop spans 16 amino acids. Germline loops: CDR1 SGDLS, CDR2 YYNGEE. CDR3 in amino acids: CASSGLAGGSYNEQFF. DNA of the CDR3: TGTGCCAGCAGCGGACTAGCGGGGGGCTCCTACAATGAGCAGTTCTTC.

The V call is TRBV18, the J call TRBJ2-5; D call uncertain. Germline CDR1 reads KGHSH; CDR2 reads LQKENI. V shed 1 base and J shed 5 bases, with 5 bases lying between them. The length of the CDR3 is 12 residues. The CDR3: CASSPRTETQYF. The CDR3 nucleotides are TGTGCCAGCTCACCACGGACGGAGACCCAGTACTTC.

This sequence joins TRBV20-1 and TRBJ2-3; D is unclear. Germline CDR1 reads DFQATT; CDR2 reads SNEGSKA (reference sequence). There are 16 residues in the CDR3. V lost 6 bases, J lost 0 bases, and 19 bases lay in between. DNA for the CDR3: TGCAGTGCCCAACGCCCGCTGCGCGCTAGCACAGATACGCAGTATTTT. This translates into CSAQRPLRASTDTQYF.

This clonotype was counted only a few times. This rearrangement joins TRBV11-2 to TRBJ2-1, with D unclear. The V end was cut by 5 bases, the J end by 8 bases, with 10 bases between. Germline loops: CDR1 SGHAT, CDR2 FQNNGV. CDR3 length equals 12 residues. In nucleotides, the CDR3 is TGTGCCAGCAGCCTGGGGTTCCATGAGCAGTTCTTC. This gives the protein CASSLGFHEQFF. Using reference TRBV11-2 and TRBJ2-1 for the parts outside the CDR3, the full variable domain is EAGVAQSPRYKIIEKRQSVAFWCNPISGHATLYWYQQILGQGPKLLIQFQNNGVVDDSQLPKDRFSAERLKGVDSTLKIQPAKLEDSAVYLCASSLGFHEQFFGPGTRLTVL.

This chain uses TRBV20-1 with TRBJ1-3; perhaps TRBD1 as D (6 bases). The CDR3 is 13 amino acids. CDR1 is DFQATT, CDR2 SNEGSKA, per germline (reference sequence). Deletions cut 5 bases from V and 4 bases from J, with 12 bases between. This CDR3 reads CSAVPGAGNTIYF. The CDR3 nucleotides are TGCAGTGCTGTCCCGGGGGCGGGAAACACCATATATTTT.

The chain carries TRBV14 and TRBJ2-1; 7 nucleotides agree with TRBD1. The CDR3 has 15 amino acids. The J segment lost 2 bases and the V segment lost 1 base, leaving 2 bases of the junction unmatched. Germline CDR1 and CDR2: SGHDN and FVKESK. CDR3 region: CASSQVQGAYNEQFF. For the CDR3, the DNA is TGTGCCAGCAGCCAAGTTCAGGGGGCCTACAATGAGCAGTTCTTC.

The V call is TRBV7-2, the J call TRBJ2-5; a possible D gene is TRBD1 (5 bases). The V gene lost 6 bases and the J gene lost 0 bases, with 14 bases spanning the gap. Germline-derived CDR1 and CDR2 are SGHTA and FQGNSA. The CDR3 has 15 residues. CDR3 residues: CASSQGYGYQETQYF. DNA for the CDR3: TGTGCCAGCAGTCAGGGATACGGGTACCAAGAGACCCAGTACTTC.

This clonotype came up a few times. V usage is TRBV5-1 and J usage is TRBJ2-3, with TRBD2 matching over 10 bases. This CDR3 is built from 15 residues. CDR1 and CDR2 from the germline V gene are SGHRS and YFSETQ. With 7 bases clipped from V and 4 bases from J, the junction kept 9 bases outside the gene matches. DNA for the CDR3: TGCGCCAGCGGCGGGACTAGCGTACGGGCAGATACGCAGTATTTT. Its translation: CASGGTSVRADTQYF.

J is TRBJ2-3 and V is TRBV4-3; 7 bases are shared with TRBD2. The CDR3 has 16 amino acids. Unmatched junction bases numbered 6, after V lost 1 base and J lost 2 bases. The germline V gene encodes CDR1 LGHNA and CDR2 YSLEER. The CDR3 DNA sequence: TGCGCCAGCAGCCAAGGGGCTAGCGGAATCACAGATACGCAGTATTTT. It encodes CASSQGASGITDTQYF.

The J gene is TRBJ1-5, the V gene TRBV20-1; TRBD1 might be the D (5 bases). Between the trimmed V and J ends, which lost 2 bases and 5 bases, there was a span of 16 bases. From germline, CDR1 is DFQATT and CDR2 SNEGSKA (reference sequence). The CDR3 runs 15 residues. CDR3 nucleotides: TGCAGTGCTAGAAGGGTGTTGGGGGGGGATCAGCCCCAGCATTTT. Its protein is CSARRVLGGDQPQHF.

The CDR3 here is CAWKEGGTEAFF. The CDR3 DNA follows: TGTGCCTGGAAGGAAGGAGGCACTGAAGCTTTCTTT. V is TRBV30 and J is TRBJ1-1; no clear D. Trimming stripped 4 bases from V and 4 bases from J, with 10 bases between. Germline V gene sequence: CDR1 GTSNPN, CDR2 SVGIG (reference sequence). This CDR3 contains 12 residues. The whole variable domain, remainder taken from reference TRBV30 and TRBJ1-1, is SQTIHQWPATLVQPVGSPLSLECTVEGTSNPNLYWYRQAAGRGLQLLFYSVGIGQISSEVPQNLSASRPQDRQFILSSKKLLLSDSGFYLCAWKEGGTEAFFGQGTRLTVV.

This clonotype was picked up a small number of times. V and J are TRBV3-1 and TRBJ2-1; TRBD2 matches 9 bases. The CDR3 runs to 16 residues. Germline V gives CDR1 LGHDT, CDR2 YNNKEL (reference sequence). Unmatched junction bases numbered 4, after V lost 0 bases and J lost 4 bases. The CDR3 nucleotides are TGTGCCAGCAGCCAAGAAGTAGCGGGGGTTTACAATGAGCAGTTCTTC. Translation: CASSQEVAGVYNEQFF.

The rearrangement links TRBV7-6 to TRBJ2-1; 7 bases are a match to TRBD1. Germline-derived CDR1 and CDR2 are SGHVS and FNYEAQ. The CDR3 sequence is 13 residues long. V was pared by 5 bases and J by 9 bases, with 7 bases of the junction left unmatched. In DNA form, the CDR3 reads TGTGCCAGCAGCGCCCAACCAGGGGGTGAGCAGTTCTTC. Translating gives CASSAQPGGEQFF.

The chain recombines TRBV9 with TRBJ2-1, with D possibly matching TRBD1 (5 bases). The V end lost 0 bases, the J end lost 3 bases, and 10 bases lay between the germline ends. The germline V gene encodes CDR1 SGDLS and CDR2 YYNGEE. CDR3 length: 15 amino acids. The CDR3, as DNA: TGTGCCAGCAGCGTAGAACAGGAGAGCTACAATGAGCAGTTCTTC. Protein product: CASSVEQESYNEQFF.